These 16 T cell receptor beta chains were sequenced from one sample in a study of neurological immune-mediated disorders. TCRdb called the 5' RACE reads again in MiXCR, with one record for every CDR3 protein. This repertoire shows 53,000 or so distinct CDR3 sequences, 7% to 9% found once; its top ten account for 1.9%. Time point given: longitudinal time-point 3. The specimen was PBMCs. These receptors all come from a woman in her forties in good health.

This clonotype was recorded at least ten times. The gene calls are TRBV6-2 or TRBV6-3 and TRBJ1-5, with 7 bases lining up with TRBD1. Germline trimming cut 6 bases from V and 5 bases from J; bases unmatched to any gene: 4. The length of the CDR3 is 13 residues. Germline-derived CDR1 and CDR2 are MNHEY and SVGEGT. The DNA of the CDR3 is TGTGCCAGCAGCATGGACAGGCATCAGCCCCAGCATTTT. Protein: CASSMDRHQPQHF.

Ten or more counts support this clonotype. The rearrangement joins TRBV4-2 to TRBJ1-2, with D possibly matching TRBD1 (6 bases). Deletions cut 0 bases from V and 8 bases from J, with 13 bases between. The CDR3 is 14 residues long. Per the germline V gene, CDR1 is LGHNA and CDR2 is YNFKEQ. CDR3 bases: TGTGCCAGCAGCCAAGATCCGGGGGCCCCAGGCTACACCTTC. It encodes CASSQDPGAPGYTF.

The chain recombines TRBV7-9 with TRBJ1-1; no definite D call. V lost 10 bases and J lost 1, with 16 bases in between. Germline CDR1 reads SEHNR; CDR2 reads FQNEAQ (reference sequence). This CDR3 is 14 amino acids long. CDR3 protein: CANSLMSGNTEAFF. The CDR3 DNA reads as TGTGCCAATAGCCTCATGTCAGGGAACACTGAAGCTTTCTTT.

This clonotype was counted many times. J is TRBJ2-5 and V is TRBV7-8; D is possibly TRBD1 or TRBD2 (5 bases each). Between the trimmed V and J ends, which lost 3 bases and 5 bases, there was a span of 16 bases. The CDR3 consists of 15 residues. Per germline, CDR1 SGHVS and CDR2 FQNEAQ. CDR3 DNA: TGTGCCAGCAGCTTCGGGGCCCCCTCTCGGGAGACCCAGTACTTC. This translates into CASSFGAPSRETQYF.

In this sample, this clonotype turned up many times. This rearrangement joins TRBV5-6 to TRBJ1-4; D is perhaps TRBD1 (5 bases). CDR3 length: 15 residues. From germline, CDR1 is SGHDT and CDR2 YYEEEE. V gave up 2 bases and J gave up 8 bases, with 16 bases separating them. CDR3 loop: CASSFGGGGGEKLFF. The CDR3 bases are TGTGCCAGCAGCTTCGGGGGAGGCGGCGGAGAAAAACTGTTTTTT.

In its sample, this clonotype was seen many times. This chain uses TRBV6-6 with TRBJ1-4, with unresolved D. Germline assignment: CDR1 MNHNY and CDR2 SVGAGI (reference sequence). The CDR3 has 14 amino acids. V shed 0 bases and J shed 8 bases, with 10 bases lying between them. Written as DNA, the CDR3 is TGTGCCAGCAGTTACTCGACCCCACGGGAAAAACTGTTTTTT. Translated: CASSYSTPREKLFF.

This clonotype was counted many times. The CDR3 region has the DNA TGTGCCAGCAGTTTGGGCACCAATCAGCCCCAGCATTTT. This translates into CASSLGTNQPQHF. The chain uses TRBV12-3 or TRBV12-4 and TRBJ1-5; D remains unclear. Trimming left V 3 bases short and J 3 bases short, with 6 bases between. This CDR3 spans 13 amino acids.

At least ten counts were recorded for this clonotype. This chain links TRBV5-1 with TRBJ2-1; D is possibly TRBD2 (6 bases). Trimming removed 4 bases at V and 7 bases at J, with 24 bases between. This CDR3 has 17 residues. Germline loops: CDR1 SGHRS, CDR2 YFSETQ. CDR3 in amino acids: CASSPDFPGAGGNEQFF. The CDR3 DNA follows: TGCGCCAGCAGCCCAGACTTCCCGGGAGCCGGAGGAAATGAGCAGTTCTTC.

This clonotype was recorded many times. The chain joins TRBV12-3 or TRBV12-4 to TRBJ2-3; D gene uncertain. Trimming took off 8 bases at V and 6 bases at J, with 9 bases between the two ends. This CDR3 is built from 11 residues. CDR3 protein: CASREGDTQYF. DNA for the CDR3: TGTGCCAGCCGAGAAGGGGATACGCAGTATTTT.

There are many counts of this clonotype. This chain links TRBV24-1 with TRBJ2-1; D remains ambiguous. Germline CDR1 and CDR2: KGHDR and SFDVKD. V was pared by 0 bases and J by 8 bases, with 10 bases between. This CDR3 is built from 14 residues. This CDR3 reads CATSDLMSLDEQFF. The CDR3 DNA is TGTGCCACCAGTGATTTGATGTCATTGGATGAGCAGTTCTTC.

This clonotype was detected many times. This chain connects TRBV18 to TRBJ2-3; 12 nucleotides line up with TRBD2. V shed 3 bases, J shed 1 base, and the junction held 2 bases outside the gene matches. Germline V gene lookup returns CDR1 KGHSH and CDR2 LQKENI. CDR3 size: 16 residues. The CDR3 DNA follows: TGTGCCAGCTCACCTCGGACTAGCGGGGGCACAGATACGCAGTATTTT. Protein product: CASSPRTSGGTDTQYF. Supplemented by reference TRBV18 and TRBJ2-3, the full variable domain reads NAGVMQNPRHLVRRRGQEARLRCSPMKGHSHVYWYRQLPEEGLKFMVYLQKENIIDESGMPKERFSAEFPKEGPSILRIQQVVRGDSAAYFCASSPRTSGGTDTQYFGPGTRLTVL.

This clonotype occurred many times. This sequence joins TRBV6-1 and TRBJ1-1, with 8 bases aligning to TRBD1. V shed 6 bases and J 11 bases; nucleotides not matched to a gene: 8. CDR1 MNHNS and CDR2 SASEGT come from the germline V gene. This CDR3 has 12 residues. The CDR3 protein is CASSLQGEEAFF. CDR3 sequence (DNA): TGTGCCAGCAGCTTACAGGGGGAAGAGGCTTTCTTT.

This clonotype was seen ten or more times. The chain joins TRBV29-1 to TRBJ2-2; D gene unclear. Trimming pared 7 bases from V and 4 bases from J, leaving 10 bases between. The CDR3 length is 12 residues. Germline V gives CDR1 SQVTM, CDR2 ANQGSEA. The CDR3 DNA follows: TGCAGCGGCAAACAGAGCACCGGGGAGCTGTTTTTT. Translation gives CSGKQSTGELFF.

This clonotype was seen many times. This chain links TRBV29-1 with TRBJ2-1; 8 positions agree with TRBD2. With 5 bases clipped from V and 10 bases from J, the junction kept 13 bases outside the gene matches. The germline CDR1 and CDR2 sequences are SQVTM and ANQGSEA. The CDR3 is made up of 14 amino acids. The CDR3 region is CSVMERETTREQFF. CDR3 sequence (DNA): TGCAGCGTTATGGAGCGGGAGACCACGCGCGAGCAGTTCTTC.

This clonotype was observed many times. The chain employs TRBV6-5 and TRBJ1-1; no reliable D call. Per germline, CDR1 MNHEY and CDR2 SVGAGI. The CDR3 is 16 residues long. V dropped 0 bases and J dropped 6 bases, with 17 bases sitting between them. The CDR3 protein is CASSYSAYGPGSEAFF. DNA of the CDR3: TGTGCCAGCAGTTACTCGGCATACGGGCCAGGCTCTGAAGCTTTCTTT.

With regard to this clonotype: A much larger clone differs by one base, so this may be a read error. The rearrangement uses TRBV7-2 and TRBJ1-2; D is unresolved. Germline lookup yields CDR1 SGHTA and CDR2 FQGNSA. The length of the CDR3 is 13 residues. CDR3 DNA: TGTGCCAGCAGCCGAGTCGGCAGCTATGGCTACAACTTC. It specifies CASSRVGSYGYNF.